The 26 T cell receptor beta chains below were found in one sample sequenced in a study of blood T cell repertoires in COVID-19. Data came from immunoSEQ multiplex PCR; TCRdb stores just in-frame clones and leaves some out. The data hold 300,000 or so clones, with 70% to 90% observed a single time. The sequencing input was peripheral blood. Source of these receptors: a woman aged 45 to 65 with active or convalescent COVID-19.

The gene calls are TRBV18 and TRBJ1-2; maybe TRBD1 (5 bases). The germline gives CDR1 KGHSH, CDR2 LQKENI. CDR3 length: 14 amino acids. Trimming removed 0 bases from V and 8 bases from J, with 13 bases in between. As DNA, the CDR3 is TGTGCCAGCTCACCACCGTCAGGGTGGTGGGGCTACACCTTC. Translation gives CASSPPSGWWGYTF.

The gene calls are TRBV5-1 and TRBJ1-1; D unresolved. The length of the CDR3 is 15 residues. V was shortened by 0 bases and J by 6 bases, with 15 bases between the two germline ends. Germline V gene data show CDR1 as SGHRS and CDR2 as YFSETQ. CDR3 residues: CASSLAGSSMAEAFF. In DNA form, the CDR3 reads TGCGCCAGCAGCTTGGCCGGGAGTAGTATGGCTGAAGCTTTCTTT.

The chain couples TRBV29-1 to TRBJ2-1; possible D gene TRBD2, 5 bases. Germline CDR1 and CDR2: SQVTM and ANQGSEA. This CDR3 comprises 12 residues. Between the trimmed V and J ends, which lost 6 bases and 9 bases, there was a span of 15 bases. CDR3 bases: TGCAGCGTGGCTCCTAGTGAGGGTGAGCAGTTCTTC. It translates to CSVAPSEGEQFF.

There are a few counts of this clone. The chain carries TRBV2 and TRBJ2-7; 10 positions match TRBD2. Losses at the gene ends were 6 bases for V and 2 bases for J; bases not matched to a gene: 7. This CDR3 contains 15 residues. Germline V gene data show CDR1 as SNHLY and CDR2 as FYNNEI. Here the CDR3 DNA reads TGTGCCAGCAGCGATAGCGGGAGGTCCACCTACGAGCAGTACTTC. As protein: CASSDSGRSTYEQYF. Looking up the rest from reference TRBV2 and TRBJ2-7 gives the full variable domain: EPEVTQTPSHQVTQMGQEVILRCVPISNHLYFYWYRQILGQKVEFLVSFYNNEISEKSEIFDDQFSVERPDGSNFTLKIRSTKLEDSAMYFCASSDSGRSTYEQYFGPGTRLTVT.

The CDR3 region is CSASKREGYEQYF. In DNA, the CDR3 is TGCAGCGCCTCGAAGCGGGAGGGTTACGAGCAGTACTTC. V is TRBV29-1 and J is TRBJ2-7, with 10 bases aligning to TRBD2. CDR1 and CDR2 (germline): SQVTM, ANQGSEA. The CDR3 contains 13 residues. J gave up 4 bases and V 7 bases, and 7 bases lay outside the gene matches.

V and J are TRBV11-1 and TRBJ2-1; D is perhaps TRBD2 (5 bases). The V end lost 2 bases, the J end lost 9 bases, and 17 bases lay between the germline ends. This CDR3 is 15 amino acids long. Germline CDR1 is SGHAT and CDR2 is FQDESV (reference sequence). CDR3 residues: CASSLLRAGETEQFF. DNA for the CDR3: TGTGCCAGCAGCTTACTTAGGGCCGGGGAGACTGAGCAGTTCTTC.

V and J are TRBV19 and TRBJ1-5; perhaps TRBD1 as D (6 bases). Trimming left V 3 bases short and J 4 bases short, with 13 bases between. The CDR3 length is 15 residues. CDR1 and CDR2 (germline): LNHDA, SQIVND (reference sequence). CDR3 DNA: TGTGCCAGTAGTATTGGACAGTCGTATAATCAGCCCCAGCATTTT. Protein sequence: CASSIGQSYNQPQHF.

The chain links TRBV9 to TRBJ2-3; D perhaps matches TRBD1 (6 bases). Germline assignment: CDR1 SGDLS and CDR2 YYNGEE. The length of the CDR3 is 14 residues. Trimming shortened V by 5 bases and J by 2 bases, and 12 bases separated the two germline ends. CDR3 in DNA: TGTGCCAGCAGGAGGGACATTTCCACAGATACGCAGTATTTT. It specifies CASRRDISTDTQYF.

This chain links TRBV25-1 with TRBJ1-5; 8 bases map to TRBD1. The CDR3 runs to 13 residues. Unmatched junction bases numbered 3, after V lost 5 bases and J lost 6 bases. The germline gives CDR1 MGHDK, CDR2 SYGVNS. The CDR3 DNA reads TGTGCCAGCAGTTCGACAGGGGCTCAGCCCCAGCATTTT. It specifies CASSSTGAQPQHF.

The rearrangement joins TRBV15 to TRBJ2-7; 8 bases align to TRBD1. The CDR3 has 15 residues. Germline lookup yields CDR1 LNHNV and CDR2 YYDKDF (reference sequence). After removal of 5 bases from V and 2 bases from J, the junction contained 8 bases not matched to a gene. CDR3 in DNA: TGTGCCACCAGCCTGGGGGACAGGAGCGCCTACGAGCAGTACTTC. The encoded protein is CATSLGDRSAYEQYF.

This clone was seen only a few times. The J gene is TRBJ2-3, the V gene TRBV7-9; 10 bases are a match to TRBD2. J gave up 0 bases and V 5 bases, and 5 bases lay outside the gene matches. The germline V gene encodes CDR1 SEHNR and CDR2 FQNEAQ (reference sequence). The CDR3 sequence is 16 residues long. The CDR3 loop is CASSLGLAESTDTQYF. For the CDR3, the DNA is TGTGCCAGCAGCCTAGGACTAGCGGAGAGCACAGATACGCAGTATTTT.

CDR3 DNA sequence: TGTGCCAGCAGTTACTGGACAGGAGCTAACTATGGCTACACCTTC. This translates into CASSYWTGANYGYTF. The V call is TRBV6-5, the J call TRBJ1-2; 7 bases align to TRBD1. Germline CDR1 and CDR2: MNHEY and SVGAGI. This CDR3 region has 15 residues. V lost 1 base and J lost 0; bases outside the gene matches: 2.

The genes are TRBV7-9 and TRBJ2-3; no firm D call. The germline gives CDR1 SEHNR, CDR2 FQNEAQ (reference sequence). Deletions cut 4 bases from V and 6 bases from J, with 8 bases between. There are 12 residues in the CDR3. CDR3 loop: CASSSPLDTQYF. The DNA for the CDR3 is TGTGCCAGCAGCTCCCCTCTCGATACGCAGTATTTT.

This CDR3 reads CASSQLLAGGAEQYF. The CDR3 DNA sequence: TGTGCCAGCAGCCAATTACTAGCGGGAGGTGCCGAGCAGTACTTC. The J gene is TRBJ2-7, the V gene TRBV3-1 (or the pseudogene TRBV3-2); 12 bases line up with TRBD2. CDR1 is LGHDT, CDR2 YNNKEL, per germline (reference sequence). The CDR3 has 15 amino acids. V gave up 2 bases and J gave up 6 bases; unmatched junction bases: 5.

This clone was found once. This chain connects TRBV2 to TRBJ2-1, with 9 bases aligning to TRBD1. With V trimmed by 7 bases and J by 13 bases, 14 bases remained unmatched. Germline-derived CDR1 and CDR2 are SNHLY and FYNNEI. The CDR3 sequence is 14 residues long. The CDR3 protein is CASIEQGASRIQFF. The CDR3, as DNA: TGTGCCAGCATAGAACAGGGGGCGTCCCGAATCCAGTTCTTC.

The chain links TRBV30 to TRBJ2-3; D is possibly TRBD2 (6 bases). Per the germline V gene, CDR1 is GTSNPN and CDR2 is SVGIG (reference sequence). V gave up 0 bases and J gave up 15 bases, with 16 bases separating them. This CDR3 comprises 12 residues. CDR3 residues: CAWSVLGGPHYF. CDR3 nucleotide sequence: TGTGCCTGGAGTGTACTGGGGGGACCCCACTATTTT.

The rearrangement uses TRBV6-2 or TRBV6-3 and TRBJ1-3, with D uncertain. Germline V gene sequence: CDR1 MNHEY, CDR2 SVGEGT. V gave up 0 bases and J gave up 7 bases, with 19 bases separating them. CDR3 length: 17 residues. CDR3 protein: CASSYSVHEGKENTIYF. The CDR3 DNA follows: TGTGCCAGCAGTTACTCGGTGCATGAGGGCAAGGAGAACACCATATATTTT.

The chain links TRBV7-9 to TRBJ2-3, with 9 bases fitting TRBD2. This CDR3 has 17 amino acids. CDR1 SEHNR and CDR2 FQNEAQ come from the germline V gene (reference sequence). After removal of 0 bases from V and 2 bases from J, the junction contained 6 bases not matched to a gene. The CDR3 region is CASSLAALAGFTDTQYF. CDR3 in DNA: TGTGCCAGCAGCTTAGCGGCGCTAGCGGGATTCACAGATACGCAGTATTTT.

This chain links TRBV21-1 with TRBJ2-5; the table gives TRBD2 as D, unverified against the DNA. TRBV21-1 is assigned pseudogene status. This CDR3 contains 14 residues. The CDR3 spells CASSKAASEETQYF. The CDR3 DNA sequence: TGTGCCAGCAGCAAAGCTGCTAGCGAAGAGACCCAGTACTTC.

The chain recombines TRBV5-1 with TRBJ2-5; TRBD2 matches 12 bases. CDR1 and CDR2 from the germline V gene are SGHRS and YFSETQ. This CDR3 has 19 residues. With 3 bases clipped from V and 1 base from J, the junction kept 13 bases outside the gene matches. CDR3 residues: CASSSSRTSGVFAQETQYF. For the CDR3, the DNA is TGCGCCAGCAGCTCCAGTCGGACTAGCGGGGTCTTTGCCCAAGAGACCCAGTACTTC. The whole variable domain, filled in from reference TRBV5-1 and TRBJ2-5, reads KAGVTQTPRYLIKTRGQQVTLSCSPISGHRSVSWYQQTPGQGLQFLFEYFSETQRNKGNFPGRFSGRQFSNSRSEMNVSTLELGDSALYLCASSSSRTSGVFAQETQYFGPGTRLLVL.

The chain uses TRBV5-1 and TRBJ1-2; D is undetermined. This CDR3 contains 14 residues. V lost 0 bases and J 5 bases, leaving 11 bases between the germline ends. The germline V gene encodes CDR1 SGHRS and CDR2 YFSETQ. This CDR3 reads CASSLAQVDYGYTF. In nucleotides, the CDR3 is TGCGCCAGCAGCTTGGCCCAGGTAGATTATGGCTACACCTTC.

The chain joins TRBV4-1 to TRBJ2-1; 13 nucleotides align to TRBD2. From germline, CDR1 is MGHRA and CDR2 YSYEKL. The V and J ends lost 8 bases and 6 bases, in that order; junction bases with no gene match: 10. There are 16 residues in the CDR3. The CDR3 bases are TGCGCCAGCCGGACTAGCGGGAGTCAACTAGGCAATGAGCAGTTCTTC. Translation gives CASRTSGSQLGNEQFF.

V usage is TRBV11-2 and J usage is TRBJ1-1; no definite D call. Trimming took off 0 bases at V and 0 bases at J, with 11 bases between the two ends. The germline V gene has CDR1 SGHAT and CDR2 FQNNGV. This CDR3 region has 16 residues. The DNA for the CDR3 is TGTGCCAGCAGCTTAGAGGGTCCGGGGATGAACACTGAAGCTTTCTTT. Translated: CASSLEGPGMNTEAFF.

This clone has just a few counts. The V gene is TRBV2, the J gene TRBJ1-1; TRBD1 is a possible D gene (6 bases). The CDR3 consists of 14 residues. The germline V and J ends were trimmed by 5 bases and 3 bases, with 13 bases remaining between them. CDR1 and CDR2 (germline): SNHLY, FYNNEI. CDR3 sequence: CASSLQGGYTEAFF. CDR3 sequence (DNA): TGTGCCAGCAGTCTACAGGGTGGGTACACTGAAGCTTTCTTT. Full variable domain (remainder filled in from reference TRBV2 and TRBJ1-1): EPEVTQTPSHQVTQMGQEVILRCVPISNHLYFYWYRQILGQKVEFLVSFYNNEISEKSEIFDDQFSVERPDGSNFTLKIRSTKLEDSAMYFCASSLQGGYTEAFFGQGTRLTVV.

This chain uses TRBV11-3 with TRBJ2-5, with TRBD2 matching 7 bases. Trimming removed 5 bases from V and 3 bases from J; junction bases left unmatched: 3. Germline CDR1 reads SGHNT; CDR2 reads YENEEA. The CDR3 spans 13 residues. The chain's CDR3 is CASSPSGKETQYF. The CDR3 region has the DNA TGTGCCAGCAGCCCCAGCGGGAAAGAGACCCAGTACTTC.

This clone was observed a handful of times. The CDR3 nucleotides are TGTGCCAGTAGTGACCGGACAGGGGGCGTTTATGGCTACACCTTC. This codes for CASSDRTGGVYGYTF. This chain joins TRBV19 and TRBJ1-2; 11 bases agree with TRBD1. The germline gives CDR1 LNHDA, CDR2 SQIVND (reference sequence). V gave up 5 bases and J gave up 5 bases; unmatched junction bases: 7. The CDR3 is 15 residues long. Supplemented by reference TRBV19 and TRBJ1-2, the full variable domain reads DGGITQSPKYLFRKEGQNVTLSCEQNLNHDAMYWYRQDPGQGLRLIYYSQIVNDFQKGDIAEGYSVSREKKESFPLTVTSAQKNPTAFYLCASSDRTGGVYGYTFGSGTRLTVV.